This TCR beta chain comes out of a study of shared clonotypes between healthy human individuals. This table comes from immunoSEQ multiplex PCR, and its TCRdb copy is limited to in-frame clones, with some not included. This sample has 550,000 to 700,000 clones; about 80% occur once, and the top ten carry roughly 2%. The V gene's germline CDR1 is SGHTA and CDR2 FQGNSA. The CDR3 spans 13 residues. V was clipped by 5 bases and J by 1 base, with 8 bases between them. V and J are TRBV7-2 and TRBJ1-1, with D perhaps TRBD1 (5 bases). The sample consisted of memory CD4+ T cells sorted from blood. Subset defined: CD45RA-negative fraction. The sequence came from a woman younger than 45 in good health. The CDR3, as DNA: TGTGCCAGCAGCCGGGGCTGGAACACTGAAGCTTTCTTT. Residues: CASSRGWNTEAFF.